The 9 T cell receptor beta chains given below trace back to one sample, sequenced in a study of T-cell memory formation after mild COVID-19. TCRdb re-analysed the 5' RACE reads in MiXCR, keeping a single row per CDR3 protein. The table lists 200,000 to 300,000 distinct CDR3 sequences, approximately 9% of them singletons. The material sequenced was PBMCs or a T cell subset sorted from them (not recorded which). These receptors originate from a man aged 18 to 30 who had mild COVID-19 (a few samples of this study predate the infection). Cell type and time point are not known.

V gene TRBV4-2 combines with J gene TRBJ2-2; TRBD1 is a possible D gene (6 bases). Trimming took 0 bases from V and 3 from J, leaving 8 bases between them. This CDR3 is 15 amino acids long. Germline V lookup: CDR1 LGHNA, CDR2 YNFKEQ. Here the CDR3 reads CASSQEGGYTGELFF. DNA of the CDR3: TGTGCCAGCAGCCAAGAAGGGGGTTACACCGGGGAGCTGTTTTTT.

This clonotype was observed a few times. At one end, the junction sequence differs from germline, possibly due to a read error. The chain couples TRBV3-1 to TRBJ2-1, with 8 bases that match TRBD2. The CDR3 has 14 residues. CDR1 is LGHDT and CDR2 is YNNKEL in the germline V gene (reference sequence). DNA of the CDR3: TGTGCCAGCAGCCAAGAAAGCGGGGGCGCCCGGTCGCTCTTC. Translated: CASSQESGGARSLF.

This clonotype was seen more than once but under ten times. The V call is TRBV7-2, the J call TRBJ2-3, with D possibly TRBD1 on 6 matching bases. Trimming removed 1 base from V and 5 bases from J, with 13 bases in between. The length of the CDR3 is 15 residues. Germline V lookup: CDR1 SGHTA, CDR2 FQGNSA. The CDR3 nucleotides read TGTGCCAGCAGCTTAGGAACCAGGGGAAAAGATACGCAGTATTTT. Encoded protein: CASSLGTRGKDTQYF.

Written as DNA, the CDR3 is TGTGCCAGCAGTTTACGACAGGGGGCTTGGGAGACCCAGTACTTC. It translates to CASSLRQGAWETQYF. V gene TRBV27 combines with J gene TRBJ2-5; 10 positions match TRBD1. The germline V gene encodes CDR1 MNHEY and CDR2 SMNVEV (reference sequence). After removal of 2 bases from V and 5 bases from J, the junction contained 5 bases not matched to a gene. The CDR3 is 15 amino acids.

This chain uses TRBV5-1 with TRBJ2-6; D is ambiguous. Germline V gene data show CDR1 as SGHRS and CDR2 as YFSETQ. CDR3 size: 16 residues. Trimming shortened V by 2 bases and J by 0 bases, and 9 bases separated the two germline ends. The CDR3 nucleotides read TGCGCCAGCAGCTTAAATCAGAACTCTGGGGCCAACGTCCTGACTTTC. Its translation is CASSLNQNSGANVLTF.

This clonotype was detected ten times or more. The chain carries TRBV29-1 and TRBJ2-5; D is possibly TRBD1 or TRBD2 (5 bases each). Germline lookup yields CDR1 SQVTM and CDR2 ANQGSEA. The CDR3 spans 13 residues. Trimming took 2 bases from V and 1 from J, leaving 8 bases between them. Here the CDR3 reads CSVERGLQETQYF. The CDR3 DNA is TGCAGCGTTGAACGGGGCCTCCAAGAGACCCAGTACTTC. Filled out from reference TRBV29-1 and TRBJ2-5, the complete variable domain reads SAVISQKPSRDICQRGTSLTIQCQVDSQVTMMFWYRQQPGQSLTLIATANQGSEATYESGFVIDKFPISRPNLTFSTLTVSNMSPEDSSIYLCSVERGLQETQYFGPGTRLLVL.

This clonotype turned up a few times. J is TRBJ1-1 and V is TRBV20-1; D perhaps matches TRBD1 (5 bases). CDR1 is DFQATT and CDR2 is SNEGSKA in the germline V gene (reference sequence). Trimming left V 3 bases short and J 2 bases short, with 10 bases between. The CDR3 is made up of 13 amino acids. The CDR3 sequence is CSASRDGNTEAFF. The CDR3, as DNA: TGCAGTGCTAGCCGGGACGGTAACACTGAAGCTTTCTTT.

This clonotype was seen at least ten times. CDR3 protein: CASRHRRLNTEAFF. The CDR3 region has the DNA TGTGCCAGCAGACACCGGAGGCTGAACACTGAAGCTTTCTTT. The chain uses TRBV12-3 or TRBV12-4 and TRBJ1-1; no clear D gene. This CDR3 contains 14 residues. Trimming took off 6 bases at V and 0 bases at J, with 11 bases between the two ends.

Only a few counts were recorded for this clonotype. The rearrangement uses TRBV12-3 or TRBV12-4 and TRBJ1-6; D is unclear. V lost 7 bases to trimming and J lost 1 base, with 8 bases between them. The length of the CDR3 is 14 residues. CDR3 residues: CASNIRSYNSPLHF. The CDR3 region has the DNA TGTGCCAGCAACATTAGGTCCTATAATTCACCCCTCCACTTT.